The 22 T cell receptor beta chains presented below share a single source sample, sequenced in a study of response to subunit inactivated influenza vaccine. MiXCR was run by TCRdb on the RT-PCR reads, yielding one entry per CDR3 protein. Here the sample spans about 620,000 distinct CDR3 sequences, approximately 10% being singletons. This same sample was also taken into another study, of T cells expressing NK-cell markers. As that report states: cDNA encoding TCR beta was synthesized via 5'RACE template switching incorporating UMIs.

This material consisted of PBMCs from blood, taken on the day of vaccination. These TCRs come from a middle-aged man who received an inactivated influenza vaccine.

This clonotype was counted only a few times. The chain recombines TRBV5-1 with TRBJ2-1; TRBD1 aligns across 7 bases. This CDR3 spans 18 amino acids. Germline V gene lookup returns CDR1 SGHRS and CDR2 YFSETQ. V was pared by 3 bases and J by 7 bases, with 19 bases of the junction left unmatched. The CDR3 DNA is TGCGCCAGCAGCTCAGGGGGAGTCAGCGGCATACAATCTAATGAGCAGTTCTTC. Its protein is CASSSGGVSGIQSNEQFF.

The sample holds a few counts of this clonotype. CDR3 in amino acids: CASSLGLLFSYEQYF. DNA of the CDR3: TGTGCCAGCAGCTTGGGACTCCTCTTCTCCTACGAGCAGTACTTC. The chain joins TRBV7-2 to TRBJ2-7; perhaps TRBD2 as D (6 bases). V dropped 3 bases and J dropped 0 bases, with 12 bases sitting between them. Germline CDR1 reads SGHTA; CDR2 reads FQGNSA. This CDR3 contains 15 residues.

This clonotype was seen more than once but under ten times. V and J are TRBV7-9 and TRBJ1-3; D not resolved. The CDR3 has 15 amino acids. Trimming removed 0 bases at V and 0 bases at J, with 6 bases between. Germline V gene sequence: CDR1 SEHNR, CDR2 FQNEAQ (reference sequence). The CDR3 loop reads CASSLARGSGNTIYF. In DNA, the CDR3 is TGTGCCAGCAGCTTAGCTCGGGGCTCTGGAAACACCATATATTTT. The full variable domain, rest sourced from reference TRBV7-9 and TRBJ1-3, is DTGVSQNPRHKITKRGQNVTFRCDPISEHNRLYWYRQTLGQGPEFLTYFQNEAQLEKSRLLSDRFSAERPKGSFSTLEIQRTEQGDSAMYLCASSLARGSGNTIYFGEGSWLTVV.

This sequence joins TRBV7-9 and TRBJ2-3, with D possibly being TRBD2 (5 bases). This CDR3 has 16 amino acids. V lost 5 bases and J lost 1, with 16 bases in between. Germline values: CDR1 SEHNR, CDR2 FQNEAQ (reference sequence). The CDR3 DNA reads TGTGCCAGCAGCCAACCCCCGGGAAGGGGCACAGATACGCAGTATTTT. This encodes CASSQPPGRGTDTQYF.

This clonotype showed up just a few times. V and J are TRBV4-3 and TRBJ2-1; no clear D gene. The germline V and J ends were trimmed by 1 base and 0 bases, with 10 bases remaining between them. Germline CDR1 LGHNA, CDR2 YSLEER. The CDR3 has 16 amino acids. This CDR3 is CASSQVAASSYNEQFF. CDR3 bases: TGCGCCAGCAGCCAAGTTGCGGCGAGCTCCTACAATGAGCAGTTCTTC.

This clonotype was picked up one time. The V call is TRBV28, the J call TRBJ2-2, with 8 positions matching TRBD1. This CDR3 is built from 14 residues. Germline CDR1 and CDR2: MDHEN and SYDVKM. J gave up 7 bases and V 6 bases, and 7 bases lay outside the gene matches. CDR3 bases: TGTGCCAGCAGCCTACAGGGGGTTGTCGGGGAGCTGTTTTTT. Its translation is CASSLQGVVGELFF.

This clonotype was found a few times. The chain joins TRBV7-9 to TRBJ1-2, with D unresolved. Germline CDR1 SEHNR, CDR2 FQNEAQ (reference sequence). The CDR3 is made up of 13 amino acids. The V end lost 5 bases, the J end lost 5 bases, and 12 bases lay between the germline ends. The CDR3 spells CASSPTDVYGYTF. DNA of the CDR3: TGTGCCAGCAGCCCTACAGATGTTTATGGCTACACCTTC.

The sample holds a few counts of this clonotype. This chain links TRBV12-3 or TRBV12-4 with TRBJ2-7, with D hard to call. The length of the CDR3 is 15 residues. Trimming shortened V by 7 bases and J by 0 bases, and 16 bases separated the two germline ends. The chain's CDR3 is CASTDGFALSYEQYF. The CDR3 DNA sequence: TGTGCCAGCACCGACGGTTTTGCGCTCTCCTACGAGCAGTACTTC.

This sequence joins TRBV4-2 and TRBJ2-2, with TRBD1 identical over 8 bases. The J segment lost 7 bases and the V segment lost 3 bases, leaving 10 bases of the junction unmatched. In germline, CDR1 is LGHNA, CDR2 YNFKEQ. The CDR3 totals 16 residues. The chain's CDR3 is CASSQARGQGFGELFF. CDR3 bases: TGTGCCAGCAGCCAGGCCCGAGGACAGGGCTTCGGGGAGCTGTTTTTT.

This chain uses TRBV18 with TRBJ2-7; D is ambiguous. Germline V CDR1 and CDR2: KGHSH, LQKENI. V dropped 1 base and J dropped 0 bases, with 7 bases sitting between them. There are 14 residues in the CDR3. The DNA of the CDR3 is TGTGCCAGCTCACCACAGGGCCACTCCTACGAGCAGTACTTC. Amino acid sequence: CASSPQGHSYEQYF.

There are many counts of this clonotype. The rearrangement joins TRBV24-1 to TRBJ2-2; D gene unclear. Germline CDR1 is KGHDR and CDR2 is SFDVKD. Trimming pared 1 base from V and 8 bases from J, leaving 1 base between. The CDR3 consists of 11 residues. The CDR3 loop is CATSDFGELFF. The CDR3 bases are TGTGCCACCAGTGATTTTGGGGAGCTGTTTTTT.

The rearrangement links TRBV4-2 to TRBJ1-5, with D hard to call. Trimming removed 1 base from V and 7 bases from J, with 17 bases in between. The CDR3 totals 16 residues. The germline gives CDR1 LGHNA, CDR2 YNFKEQ. The CDR3 loop is CASSQGGMGIEQPQHF. The CDR3 coding sequence is TGTGCCAGCAGCCAAGGTGGGATGGGGATAGAGCAGCCCCAGCATTTT.

The CDR3 DNA reads TGTGCCAGCAGTTTAAGCGTCTCTGGCGGGGAGCTGTTTTTT. Protein: CASSLSVSGGELFF. The chain has TRBV27 and TRBJ2-2, with D unclear. The CDR3 is made up of 14 amino acids. Germline V CDR1 and CDR2: MNHEY, SMNVEV (reference sequence). V was pared by 2 bases and J by 7 bases, with 11 bases between.

This clonotype was observed at least ten times. V gene TRBV12-3 or TRBV12-4 combines with J gene TRBJ2-1, with D uncertain. Trimming took 5 bases from V and 8 from J, leaving 13 bases between them. The CDR3 has 13 residues. CDR3 DNA sequence: TGTGCCAGCAGTCTGATGAGAGTGGATGAGCAGTTCTTC. It specifies CASSLMRVDEQFF.

At least ten counts were recorded for this clonotype. The junction and the germline gene differ at one end; a read error may be behind it. The J gene is TRBJ2-6, the V gene TRBV6-2 or TRBV6-3; D unclear. The CDR3 extends over 14 amino acids. Germline lookup yields CDR1 MNHEY and CDR2 SVGEGT. CDR3 coding DNA: TGTGCCAGCAGTCACTCTTCCGGGGCCAACGTCCTGACTTTC. This encodes CASSHSSGANVLTF.

This clonotype was detected only a few times. The V gene is TRBV7-9, the J gene TRBJ2-3; 7 bases match TRBD1. The CDR3 is made up of 16 amino acids. V was clipped by 5 bases and J by 5 bases; unmatched bases: 13. Germline CDR1 reads SEHNR; CDR2 reads FQNEAQ (reference sequence). CDR3: CASSPTGTALIDTQYF. The CDR3 region has the DNA TGTGCCAGCAGCCCAACCGGGACAGCCCTCATAGATACGCAGTATTTT.

The chain has TRBV2 and TRBJ2-3, with D uncertain. V was trimmed by 3 bases and J by 6 bases, leaving 10 bases between them. In germline, CDR1 is SNHLY, CDR2 FYNNEI. This CDR3 comprises 13 residues. CDR3 loop: CASSENGWDTQYF. Here the CDR3 DNA reads TGTGCCAGCAGTGAGAATGGGTGGGATACGCAGTATTTT. Using reference TRBV2 and TRBJ2-3 for the parts outside the CDR3, the full variable domain is EPEVTQTPSHQVTQMGQEVILRCVPISNHLYFYWYRQILGQKVEFLVSFYNNEISEKSEIFDDQFSVERPDGSNFTLKIRSTKLEDSAMYFCASSENGWDTQYFGPGTRLTVL.

Ten or more counts support this clonotype. This chain uses TRBV12-3 or TRBV12-4 with TRBJ2-7; D remains unclear. V was clipped by 6 bases and J by 2 bases, with 17 bases between them. The CDR3 is 15 residues long. The CDR3 nucleotides read TGTGCCAGCAGCCCCACATCAGATTATGCCTACGAGCAGTACTTC. Amino acid sequence: CASSPTSDYAYEQYF.

This rearrangement joins TRBV7-2 to TRBJ2-3, with TRBD1 as a possible D gene (5 bases). The CDR3 has 17 amino acids. Between the trimmed V and J ends, which lost 1 base and 4 bases, there was a span of 18 bases. From germline, CDR1 is SGHTA and CDR2 FQGNSA. CDR3 DNA: TGTGCCAGCAGCTTAGTAGCCCCATCAAGGGGTGCAGATACGCAGTATTTT. It yields the protein CASSLVAPSRGADTQYF.

A few counts support this clonotype. The chain employs TRBV29-1 and TRBJ2-7; weak D call: TRBD2 (6 bases). Per the germline V gene, CDR1 is SQVTM and CDR2 is ANQGSEA. The CDR3 sequence is 12 residues long. Trimming cost V 5 bases and J 4 bases, with 12 bases left between them. The CDR3 nucleotides are TGCAGCGTTTGGGGCGGGATGTACGAGCAGTACTTC. Translation: CSVWGGMYEQYF.

V is TRBV11-2 and J is TRBJ1-2; D is uncertain. V shed 4 bases and J shed 7 bases, with 10 bases lying between them. This CDR3 comprises 12 residues. Germline CDR1 reads SGHAT; CDR2 reads FQNNGV. The CDR3 spells CASSSAALGYTF. The CDR3 nucleotides read TGTGCCAGCAGCTCGGCGGCCCTTGGCTACACCTTC.

V gene TRBV14 combines with J gene TRBJ1-6; D gene unclear. Germline V gene lookup returns CDR1 SGHDN and CDR2 FVKESK. Trimming removed 3 bases from V and 7 bases from J, with 10 bases in between. The CDR3 loop spans 14 amino acids. The CDR3 DNA reads TGTGCCAGCAGCCATCACCTGGGCAATTCACCCCTCCACTTT. Translated: CASSHHLGNSPLHF.